The rows below give T cell receptor beta chains drawn from one sample of a study of blood T cells in healthy people across ages. Via MiXCR, TCRdb re-called the 5' RACE reads, giving one row per CDR3 protein. The table records about 560,000 distinct CDR3 sequences, over 25% of them present only once. These data also featured in a second study, about T cells of mothers and their children.

Sequences were obtained from blood. The source of these receptors is a boy between 2 and 10 years old in good health. Each CDR3 is given with its conserved first and last residue. D genes are given only for firm matches. Where a row states a size, it is once, few, many or the class of an expanded clone; other rows omit it.

d_call j_call v_call clone_size cdr3_aa cdr3_nt
. TRBJ2-5 TRBV4-1 few CASSQGARRVQETLYF TGCGCCAGCAGCCAAGGGGCCCGCCGGGTACAAGAGACCCTGTACTTC
. TRBJ1-2 TRBV5-1 few CASSPRPAWGYTF TGCGCCAGCAGCCCCCGCCCGGCGTGGGGCTACACCTTC
. TRBJ2-3 TRBV29-1 . CSVTGRGTDTQYF TGCAGCGTTACGGGGCGGGGCACAGATACGCAGTATTTT
TRBD1 TRBJ2-5 TRBV12-3/TRBV12-4 . CASSRDRFGGQETQYF TGTGCCAGCAGCCGGGACAGGTTTGGGGGCCAAGAGACCCAGTACTTC
TRBD2 TRBJ2-3 TRBV9 . CASSTGLGTYTDTQYF TGTGCCAGCAGCACGGGACTAGGGACCTACACAGATACGCAGTATTTT
. TRBJ2-7 TRBV20-1 . CSVGPYEQYF TGCAGTGTAGGGCCCTACGAGCAGTACTTC
. TRBJ1-4 TRBV5-1 many CASSPDGQANEKLFF TGCGCCAGCAGCCCGGACGGCCAGGCTAATGAAAAACTGTTTTTT
. TRBJ2-5 TRBV6-2/TRBV6-3 few CASSYSRGWITLETQYF TGTGCCAGCAGTTACTCGAGGGGGTGGATTACCTTGGAGACCCAGTACTTC
. TRBJ2-1 TRBV5-1 few CASSLYGSSYNEQFF TGCGCCAGCAGCCTATACGGGAGCTCCTACAATGAGCAGTTCTTC
. TRBJ1-1 TRBV19 . CASSIPLGTEAFF TGTGCCAGTAGTATCCCATTGGGAACTGAAGCTTTCTTT
. TRBJ2-1 TRBV7-2 . CASSLAGNPYNEQFF TGTGCCAGCAGCTTAGCGGGAAACCCCTACAATGAGCAGTTCTTC
. TRBJ2-6 TRBV7-8 . CASSTPGDGANVLTF TGTGCCAGCAGCACCCCAGGGGACGGGGCCAACGTCCTGACTTTC
. TRBJ2-1 TRBV5-5 . CASRLMTGTNEQFF TGTGCCAGCAGGCTTATGACAGGGACTAATGAGCAGTTCTTC
. TRBJ2-2 TRBV7-3 . CASSPTTTGELLF TGTGCCAGCAGCCCCACTACCACCGGGGAGCTGCTTTTT
TRBD2 TRBJ2-7 TRBV15 . CATSSGLASSYEQYF TGTGCCACCAGCTCGGGACTAGCAAGCTCCTACGAGCAGTACTTC
. TRBJ2-5 TRBV5-1 . CASTLTLKETQYF TGCGCCAGCACGTTGACCCTTAAAGAGACCCAGTACTTC
. TRBJ2-1 TRBV9 few CASSPLLVYNEQFF TGTGCCAGCAGCCCACTACTAGTTTACAATGAGCAGTTCTTC
. TRBJ2-5 TRBV15 few CATNRGTPQETQYF TGTGCCACCAACCGGGGGACTCCCCAAGAGACCCAGTACTTC
. TRBJ2-7 TRBV20-1 . CSARDQGARDPYEQYF TGCAGTGCTAGAGATCAAGGGGCTCGGGACCCATACGAGCAGTACTTC
. TRBJ2-3 TRBV5-5 . CASSFGDQNTQYF TGTGCCAGCAGCTTCGGAGACCAAAATACGCAGTATTTT
. TRBJ2-1 TRBV6-5 . CASSYGRVNEQFF TGTGCCAGCAGTTATGGCAGGGTGAATGAGCAGTTCTTC